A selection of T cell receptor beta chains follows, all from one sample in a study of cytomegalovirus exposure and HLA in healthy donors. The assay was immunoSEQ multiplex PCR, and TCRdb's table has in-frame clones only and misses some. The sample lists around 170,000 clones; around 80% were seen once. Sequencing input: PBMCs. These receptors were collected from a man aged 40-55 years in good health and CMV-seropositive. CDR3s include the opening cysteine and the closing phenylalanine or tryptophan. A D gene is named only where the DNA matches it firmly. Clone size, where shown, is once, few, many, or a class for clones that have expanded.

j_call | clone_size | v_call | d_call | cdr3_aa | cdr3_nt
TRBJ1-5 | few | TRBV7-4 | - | CASSYRVGVGNQPQHF | TGTGCCAGCAGCTACAGGGTAGGCGTTGGCAATCAGCCCCAGCATTTT
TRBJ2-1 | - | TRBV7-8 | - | CASSLRRLSSYNEQFF | TGTGCCAGCAGCTTAAGGCGGCTAAGCTCCTACAATGAGCAGTTCTTC
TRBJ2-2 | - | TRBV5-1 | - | CASSLVADPNTGELFF | TGCGCCAGCAGCTTGGTAGCGGACCCGAACACCGGGGAGCTGTTTTTT
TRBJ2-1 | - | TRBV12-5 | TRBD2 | CASGLTGGNEQFF | TGTGCTAGTGGTTTAACGGGGGGCAATGAGCAGTTCTTC
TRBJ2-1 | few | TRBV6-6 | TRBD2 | CASTSTSGGRGEQFF | TGTGCCAGCACGTCGACTAGCGGGGGGAGAGGTGAGCAGTTCTTC
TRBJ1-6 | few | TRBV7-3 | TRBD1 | CASSLGTGGGNSPLHF | TGTGCCAGCAGCTTAGGGACAGGGGGCGGCAATTCACCCCTCCACTTT
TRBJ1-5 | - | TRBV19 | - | CASSLQGSYSNQPQHF | TGTGCCAGTAGTTTGCAGGGATCATATAGCAATCAGCCCCAGCATTTT
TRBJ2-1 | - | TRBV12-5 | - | CASGLVERTLNNEQFF | TGTGCTAGTGGTTTGGTGGAGCGGACTCTAAACAATGAGCAGTTCTTC
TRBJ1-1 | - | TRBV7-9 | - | CASRSRRNTEAFF | TGTGCCAGCAGGTCGAGGCGGAACACTGAAGCTTTCTTT
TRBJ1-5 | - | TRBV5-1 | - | CASSPNSGGNQPQHF | TGCGCCAGCAGCCCTAACTCGGGAGGCAATCAGCCCCAGCATTTT
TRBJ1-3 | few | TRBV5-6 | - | CASSRSSRVGNTIYF | TGTGCCAGCAGCCGGTCCTCACGTGTGGGAAACACCATATATTTT
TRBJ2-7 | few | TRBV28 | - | CASRKPQGGYEQYF | TGTGCCAGCAGAAAACCCCAGGGGGGTTACGAGCAGTACTTC
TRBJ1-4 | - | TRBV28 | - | CASRNGLNEKLFF | TGTGCCAGCAGGAATGGACTAAATGAAAAACTGTTTTTT
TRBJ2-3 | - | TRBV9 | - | CASSGKGVMADTQYF | TGTGCCAGCAGCGGGAAGGGGGTTATGGCAGATACGCAGTATTTT
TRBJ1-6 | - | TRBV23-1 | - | CASTLAGPRSPLHF | TGCGCCAGCACCCTCGCGGGTCCTCGTTCACCCCTCCACTTT
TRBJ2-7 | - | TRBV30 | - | CAWSIRLGQDEQYF | TGTGCCTGGAGTATTAGACTGGGGCAGGACGAGCAGTACTTC
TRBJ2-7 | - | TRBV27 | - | CASSLFLGQYDEQYF | TGTGCCAGCAGTTTATTTTTGGGGCAGTACGATGAGCAGTACTTC
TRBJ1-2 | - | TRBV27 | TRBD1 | CASSPQPPGQGSSYGYTF | TGTGCCAGCAGTCCTCAACCCCCCGGACAGGGCAGTTCCTATGGCTACACCTTC
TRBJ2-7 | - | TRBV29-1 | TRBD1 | CSARDRGPYEQYF | TGCAGTGCCCGGGACAGGGGCCCCTACGAGCAGTACTTC
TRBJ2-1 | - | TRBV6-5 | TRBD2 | CASRLAGGNEQFF | TGTGCCAGCAGACTAGCGGGGGGGAATGAGCAGTTCTTC
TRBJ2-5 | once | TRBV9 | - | CASSVGGRGFQETQYF | TGTGCCAGCAGCGTAGGTGGTCGGGGGTTCCAAGAGACCCAGTACTTC
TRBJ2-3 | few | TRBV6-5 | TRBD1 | CASSSGQGMTDTQYF | TGTGCCAGCAGTTCGGGACAGGGGATGACAGATACGCAGTATTTT
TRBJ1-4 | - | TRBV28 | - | CASSPRSVSANEKLFF | TGTGCCAGCAGTCCCCGCTCCGTCTCGGCTAATGAAAAACTGTTTTTT
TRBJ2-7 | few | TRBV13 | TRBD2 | CASSPTGGEQYF | TGTGCCAGCAGCCCTACGGGGGGAGAGCAGTACTTC
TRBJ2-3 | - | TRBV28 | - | CASSSQRRRTDTQYF | TGTGCCAGCAGTTCCCAGCGGAGGCGCACAGATACGCAGTATTTT
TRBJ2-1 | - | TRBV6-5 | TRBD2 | CASTGGRVNNEQFF | TGTGCCTCTACGGGGGGGAGGGTAAACAATGAGCAGTTCTTC
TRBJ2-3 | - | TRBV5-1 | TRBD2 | CASSSGLAGPLDTQYF | TGCGCCAGCAGTTCCGGACTAGCGGGGCCTCTCGATACGCAGTATTTT
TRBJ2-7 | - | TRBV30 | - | CAWTGSYEQYF | TGTGCCTGGACAGGCTCCTACGAGCAGTACTTC
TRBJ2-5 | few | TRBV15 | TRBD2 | CATIARLAGGQETQYF | TGTGCCACCATTGCCCGACTAGCGGGGGGACAAGAGACCCAGTACTTC
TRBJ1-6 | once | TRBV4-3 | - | CASSQVLGPNSPLHF | TGCGCCAGCAGCCAAGTCCTTGGGCCGAATTCACCCCTCCACTTT
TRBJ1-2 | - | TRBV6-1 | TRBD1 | CASSTSGTDYGYTF | TGTGCCAGCAGTACCTCCGGGACAGACTATGGCTACACCTTC
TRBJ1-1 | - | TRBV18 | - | CASSPRTENTEAFF | TGTGCCAGCTCACCACGGACAGAGAACACTGAAGCTTTCTTT
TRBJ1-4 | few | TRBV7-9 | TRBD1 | CSSSPWTGSTNEKLFF | TGTTCCAGCAGCCCCTGGACAGGTTCAACTAATGAAAAACTGTTTTTT
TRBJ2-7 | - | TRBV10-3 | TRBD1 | CAISEAVTGPYEQYF | TGTGCCATCAGTGAGGCCGTGACAGGGCCCTACGAGCAGTACTTC
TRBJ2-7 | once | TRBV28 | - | CASSFVGGGHEQYF | TGTGCCAGCAGTTTTGTAGGGGGAGGGCACGAGCAGTACTTC
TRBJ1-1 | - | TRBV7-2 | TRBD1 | CASSLEGAISTEAFF | TGTGCCAGCAGCCTAGAGGGGGCGATAAGTACTGAAGCTTTCTTT
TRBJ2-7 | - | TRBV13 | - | CASSFSRGYEQYF | TGTGCCAGCAGCTTCTCCAGGGGCTACGAGCAGTACTTC
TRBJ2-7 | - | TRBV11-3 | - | CASSLDSSYEQYF | TGTGCCAGCAGCTTGGACAGCTCCTACGAGCAGTACTTC
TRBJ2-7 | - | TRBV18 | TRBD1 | CASSATSGGSSSYEQYF | TGTGCCAGCTCAGCAACCTCAGGGGGCTCCAGCTCCTACGAGCAGTACTTC
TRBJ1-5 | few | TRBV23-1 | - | CASSQSSCGAQPQHF | TGCGCCAGCAGTCAATCGTCATGTGGGGCTCAGCCCCAGCATTTT
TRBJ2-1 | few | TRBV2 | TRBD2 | CASSWLAGNNEQFF | TGTGCCAGCAGTTGGCTAGCGGGGAACAATGAGCAGTTCTTC
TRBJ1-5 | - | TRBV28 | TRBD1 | CASSFIRGRTGGRGPQHF | TGTGCCAGCAGTTTTATAAGAGGCAGGACAGGTGGCCGGGGGCCCCAGCATTTT
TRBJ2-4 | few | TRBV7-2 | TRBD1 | CASSLVTQGVSAKNIQYF | TGTGCCAGCAGCTTAGTAACGCAGGGGGTTTCGGCCAAAAACATTCAGTACTTC
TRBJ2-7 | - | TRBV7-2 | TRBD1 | CASKNWDSSLYEQYF | TGTGCCAGCAAGAATTGGGACAGCTCTCTCTACGAGCAGTACTTC
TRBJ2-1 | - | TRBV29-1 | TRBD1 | CSVAGQGDNEQFF | TGCAGCGTAGCGGGACAGGGTGACAATGAGCAGTTCTTC
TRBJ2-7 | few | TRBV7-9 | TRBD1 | CASSPRTGFYEQYF | TGTGCCAGCAGCCCTAGGACAGGGTTCTACGAGCAGTACTTC
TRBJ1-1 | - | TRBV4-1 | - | CASSPGAGTEAFF | TGCGCCAGCAGCCCTGGGGCCGGGACTGAAGCTTTCTTT
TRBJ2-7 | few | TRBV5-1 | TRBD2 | CASSIRGGLGSEQYF | TGCGCCAGCAGCATCCGGGGGGGGCTGGGATCCGAGCAGTACTTC
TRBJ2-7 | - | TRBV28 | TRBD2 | CASTISGGTSYEQYF | TGTGCCAGCACCATTAGCGGGGGGACTTCCTACGAGCAGTACTTC
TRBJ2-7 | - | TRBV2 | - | CASVGLGQPSYEQYF | TGTGCCAGCGTCGGATTGGGGCAGCCCTCCTACGAGCAGTACTTC
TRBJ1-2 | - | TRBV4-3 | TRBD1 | CASSQLTGGNYGYTF | TGCGCCAGCAGCCAACTGACAGGGGGTAACTATGGCTACACCTTC
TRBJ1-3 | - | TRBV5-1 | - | CASSSGQPVSGNTIYF | TGCGCCAGCAGCTCCGGACAGCCTGTCTCTGGAAACACCATATATTTT
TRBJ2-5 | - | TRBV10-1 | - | CASSPLGTRETQYF | TGCGCCAGCAGTCCCCTCGGGACAAGGGAAACCCAGTACTTC